The 17 T cell receptor beta chains listed next were all sequenced from one sample in a study of T cells in Graves' hyperthyroidism and ophthalmopathy. RNA transcripts were the template for amplifying TCR beta CDR3 regions. First-round RT-PCR targeting the TCR CDR3 was performed with the HTBI primer set. TCRdb analysed the multiplex PCR reads with MiXCR anew, one entry per CDR3 protein. The data hold more than 350,000 distinct CDR3 sequences, with roughly 15% observed a single time. The specimen sequenced was blood. The source is a woman in her thirties with Graves' ophthalmopathy.

The sample holds many counts of this clonotype. The chain links TRBV6-2 or TRBV6-3 to TRBJ1-1; no reliable D call. The CDR3 has 12 amino acids. The V end was cut by 3 bases, the J end by 7 bases, with 9 bases between. The germline CDR1 and CDR2 sequences are MNHEY and SVGEGT. The CDR3 bases are TGTGCCAGCAGTTATAGGAGTAATGAAGCTTTCTTT. Translated, it gives CASSYRSNEAFF.

This clonotype appeared many times. V usage is TRBV6-1 and J usage is TRBJ1-1, with a weak D call TRBD1 (6 bases). The germline V gene encodes CDR1 MNHNS and CDR2 SASEGT. Trimming pared 6 bases from V and 5 bases from J, leaving 16 bases between. The CDR3 has 14 amino acids. The CDR3 loop is CASRRRGGGTEAFF. The CDR3 DNA is TGTGCCAGCAGGCGGAGGGGGGGTGGGACTGAAGCTTTCTTT.

This clonotype was counted many times. The chain recombines TRBV28 with TRBJ2-7, with TRBD1 matching 8 bases. Germline loops: CDR1 MDHEN, CDR2 SYDVKM. With V trimmed by 4 bases and J by 0 bases, 5 bases remained unmatched. CDR3 length: 15 residues. CDR3 amino acids: CASSSGGLSSYEQYF. The CDR3 nucleotides read TGTGCCAGCAGTTCAGGGGGCCTTAGCTCCTACGAGCAGTACTTC.

This clonotype was recorded many times. V usage is TRBV2 and J usage is TRBJ1-2; a possible D gene is TRBD1 (5 bases). This CDR3 spans 13 amino acids. V was trimmed by 2 bases and J by 7 bases, leaving 11 bases between them. In germline, CDR1 is SNHLY, CDR2 FYNNEI. CDR3 amino acids: CASSESGGSGYTF. CDR3 DNA: TGTGCCAGCAGTGAAAGTGGGGGGTCTGGCTACACCTTC.

This clonotype was seen at least ten times. The rearrangement joins TRBV7-8 to TRBJ2-2; D call uncertain. The CDR3 sequence is 19 residues long. Germline loops: CDR1 SGHVS, CDR2 FQNEAQ. Trimming pared 1 base from V and 3 bases from J, leaving 21 bases between. The CDR3 protein is CASSLGFPRGRSHTGELFF. The CDR3 nucleotides are TGTGCCAGCAGCTTAGGTTTCCCTAGAGGCCGATCACACACCGGGGAGCTGTTTTTT.

This clonotype was seen only a few times. In this CDR3 the conserved last residue, phenylalanine or tryptophan, is missing, so a read error is likely. This chain uses TRBV12-3 or TRBV12-4 with TRBJ2-7; the D gene is possibly TRBD1 (6 bases). Between the trimmed V and J ends, which lost 4 bases and 5 bases, there was a span of 12 bases. The CDR3 spans 13 residues. CDR3 DNA: TGTGCCAGCAGTTCTCAGGGGTGGGACGAGCAGTACCTC. Translation gives CASSSQGWDEQYL.

This clonotype was seen at least ten times. The V call is TRBV27, the J call TRBJ2-5, with D possibly called TRBD1 or TRBD2 (5 bases each). Germline lookup yields CDR1 MNHEY and CDR2 SMNVEV (reference sequence). Trimming left V 7 bases short and J 1 base short, with 7 bases between. The CDR3 consists of 12 residues. CDR3 DNA: TGTGCCAGCAAGAGGGGCCAAGAGACCCAGTACTTC. Translated, it gives CASKRGQETQYF.

Many counts were recorded for this clonotype. The chain is built from TRBV20-1 and TRBJ2-3; 7 positions match TRBD2. With V trimmed by 2 bases and J by 2 bases, 4 bases remained unmatched. The CDR3 extends over 14 amino acids. CDR1 DFQATT and CDR2 SNEGSKA come from the germline V gene (reference sequence). The CDR3 spells CSARTLADTDTQYF. CDR3 nucleotides: TGCAGTGCTAGAACCCTAGCGGACACAGATACGCAGTATTTT.

V usage is TRBV20-1 and J usage is TRBJ2-1; D tentatively fits TRBD1 or TRBD2 (7 bases each). The CDR3 length is 15 residues. CDR1 and CDR2 from the germline V gene are DFQATT and SNEGSKA (reference sequence). V dropped 3 bases and J dropped 7 bases, with 19 bases sitting between them. The DNA for the CDR3 is TGCAGTGCTAGTAGGTGGGGGGGACAGAGGAATGAGCAGTTCTTC. Amino acids: CSASRWGGQRNEQFF.

The table lists this clonotype with a few counts. The chain recombines TRBV4-1 with TRBJ1-4, with a possible D match to TRBD1 (5 bases). V was pared by 2 bases and J by 6 bases, with 25 bases between. Looked up from germline, CDR1 is MGHRA and CDR2 is YSYEKL. This CDR3 has 19 amino acids. This CDR3 reads CASSQPYKGLRGSHEKLFF. CDR3 sequence (DNA): TGCGCCAGCAGCCAACCGTACAAAGGCCTAAGGGGAAGCCATGAAAAACTGTTTTTT.

The rearrangement links TRBV3-1 to TRBJ2-2, with no clear D. Trimming stripped 6 bases from V and 2 bases from J, with 10 bases between. The CDR3 is 14 amino acids. Germline lookup yields CDR1 LGHDT and CDR2 YNNKEL (reference sequence). CDR3 nucleotides: TGTGCCAGCAGGCCGTCGGGTAACACCGGGGAGCTGTTTTTT. Translating gives CASRPSGNTGELFF.

CDR3 nucleotides: TGCGCCAGCAGCCAAGAAGTACGGGGCATGAGAGAGACCCAGTACTTC. It translates to CASSQEVRGMRETQYF. V is TRBV4-1 and J is TRBJ2-5, with D tentatively TRBD1 or TRBD2 (5 bases each). Deletions cut 0 bases from V and 4 bases from J, with 15 bases between. The CDR3 loop spans 16 amino acids. Germline V gene sequence: CDR1 MGHRA, CDR2 YSYEKL.

The rearrangement links TRBV6-5 to TRBJ2-3, with D possibly being TRBD2 (6 bases). CDR1 and CDR2 (germline): MNHEY, SVGAGI. CDR3 size: 14 residues. Trimming stripped 0 bases from V and 9 bases from J, with 13 bases between. CDR3 coding DNA: TGTGCCAGCAGTTACTCGAATTTCCGGGGGACGCAGTATTTT. It is translated as CASSYSNFRGTQYF.

This clonotype was seen ten or more times. The gene calls are TRBV7-2 and TRBJ1-1; no reliable D call. The CDR3 contains 13 residues. The V gene lost 2 bases and the J gene lost 7 bases, with 11 bases spanning the gap. CDR1 is SGHTA and CDR2 is FQGNSA in the germline V gene. The CDR3 sequence: CASSLYRRYEAFF. As DNA, the CDR3 is TGTGCCAGCAGCTTATATCGCAGATATGAAGCTTTCTTT.

This clonotype was detected ten times or more. CDR3: CAISESWFQEWGDEQFF. CDR3 sequence (DNA): TGTGCCATCAGTGAGTCTTGGTTTCAGGAATGGGGCGATGAGCAGTTCTTC. The V gene is TRBV10-3, the J gene TRBJ2-1; D is possibly TRBD1 (5 bases). Germline values: CDR1 ENHRY, CDR2 SYGVKD. CDR3 size: 17 residues. The V end was cut by 0 bases, the J end by 8 bases, with 20 bases between.

This clonotype occurred many times. This sequence joins TRBV20-1 and TRBJ1-4; D unresolved. The V and J ends lost 4 bases and 4 bases respectively, with 10 bases between them. The CDR3 is 13 residues long. The germline CDR1 and CDR2 sequences are DFQATT and SNEGSKA (reference sequence). The DNA of the CDR3 is TGCAGTGCTAAAGGTGCTAATAATGAAAAACTGTTTTTT. Its translation: CSAKGANNEKLFF.

At least ten counts were recorded for this clonotype. The chain couples TRBV3-1 to TRBJ1-6; tentative D call: TRBD1 (5 bases). Germline values: CDR1 LGHDT, CDR2 YNNKEL (reference sequence). The V gene lost 4 bases and the J gene lost 11 bases, with 21 bases spanning the gap. This CDR3 is 16 amino acids long. In DNA form, the CDR3 reads TGTGCCAGCAGCCGTACCACCGGGACCTCATTGGCACCCCTCCACTTT. This codes for CASSRTTGTSLAPLHF.